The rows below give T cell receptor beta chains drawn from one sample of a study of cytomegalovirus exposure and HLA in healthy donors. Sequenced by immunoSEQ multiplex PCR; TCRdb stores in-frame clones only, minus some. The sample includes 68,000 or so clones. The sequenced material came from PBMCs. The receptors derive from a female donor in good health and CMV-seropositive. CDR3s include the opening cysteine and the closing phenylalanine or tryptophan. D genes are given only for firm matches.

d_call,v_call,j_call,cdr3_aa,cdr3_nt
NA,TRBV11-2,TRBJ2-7,CASSSSGTYEQYF,TGTGCCAGCAGCTCCTCCGGTACCTACGAGCAGTACTTC
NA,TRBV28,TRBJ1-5,CASSPDSSNQPQHF,TGTGCCAGCAGCCCCGACAGTAGCAATCAGCCCCAGCATTTT
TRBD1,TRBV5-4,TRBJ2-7,CASSKDRGLGYEQYF,TGTGCCAGCAGCAAAGACAGGGGGCTAGGGTACGAGCAGTACTTC
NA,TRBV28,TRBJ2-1,CASSLLRNEQFF,TGTGCCAGCAGTTTACTAAGAAATGAGCAGTTCTTC
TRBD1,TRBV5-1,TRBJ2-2,CASSWGTGSGELFF,TGCGCCAGCAGCTGGGGGACAGGGTCCGGGGAGCTGTTTTTT
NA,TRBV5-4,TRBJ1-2,CASSLQGMGDYGYTF,TGTGCCAGCAGCTTACAGGGAATGGGTGACTATGGCTACACCTTC
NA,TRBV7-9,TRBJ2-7,CASSLAGGYYEQYF,TGTGCCAGCAGCTTGGCAGGAGGTTACTACGAGCAGTACTTC
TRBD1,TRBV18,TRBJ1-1,CASSKTGGENTEAFF,TGTGCCAGCTCAAAGACAGGGGGGGAGAACACTGAAGCTTTCTTT
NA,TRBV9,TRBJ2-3,CASSRSRQSSDTQYF,TGTGCCAGCAGTCGCAGTCGACAGAGCTCAGATACGCAGTATTTT
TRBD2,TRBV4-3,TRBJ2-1,CASSQDLRREYNEQFF,TGCGCCAGCAGCCAAGATCTGCGGCGGGAGTATAATGAGCAGTTCTTC
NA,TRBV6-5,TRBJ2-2,CATNQGNTGELFF,TGTGCCACCAATCAGGGAAACACCGGGGAGCTGTTTTTT
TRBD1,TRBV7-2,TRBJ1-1,CASSLRGTGNTEAFF,TGTGCCAGCAGCTTACGGGGGACAGGGAACACTGAAGCTTTCTTT
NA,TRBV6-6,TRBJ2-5,CASSSSDRPQETQYF,TGTGCCAGCAGCAGCTCTGACAGACCCCAAGAGACCCAGTACTTC
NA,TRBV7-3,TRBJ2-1,CASSLGQVHNEQFF,TGTGCCAGCAGCTTGGGGCAGGTGCACAATGAGCAGTTCTTC
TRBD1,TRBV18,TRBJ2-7,CASSPGTANYEQYF,TGTGCCAGCTCACCCGGGACAGCGAACTACGAGCAGTACTTC
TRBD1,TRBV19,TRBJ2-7,CASTRQGSYEQYF,TGTGCCAGTACCCGACAGGGCTCCTACGAGCAGTACTTC
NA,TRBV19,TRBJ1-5,CASSGAREHNQPQHF,TGTGCCAGTAGTGGAGCTCGGGAACACAATCAGCCCCAGCATTTT
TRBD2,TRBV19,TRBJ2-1,CASSTTSGSFGEQFF,TGTGCCAGTAGTACCACTAGCGGGAGCTTTGGTGAGCAGTTCTTC
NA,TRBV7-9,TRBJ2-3,CASSLSADTQYF,TGTGCCAGCAGCTTATCTGCGGATACGCAGTATTTT
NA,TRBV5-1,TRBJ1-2,CASSLVSGGNYGYTF,TGCGCCAGCAGCTTGGTTTCTGGGGGCAACTATGGCTACACCTTC
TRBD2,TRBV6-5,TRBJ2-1,CASSYSTSGLYNEQFF,TGTGCCAGCAGTTACTCTACTAGCGGTTTGTACAATGAGCAGTTCTTC
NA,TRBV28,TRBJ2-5,CASSLLAGTQYF,TGTGCCAGCAGTTTATTAGCTGGGACCCAGTACTTC
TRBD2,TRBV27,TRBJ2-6,CASSFRTSGTPGANVLTF,TGTGCCAGCAGTTTCCGGACTAGCGGGACCCCTGGGGCCAACGTCCTGACTTTC
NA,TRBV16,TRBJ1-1,CASNRELWTEAFF,TGTGCCAGCAACCGGGAGTTATGGACTGAAGCTTTCTTT
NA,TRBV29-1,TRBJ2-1,CSVRSMRQFF,TGCAGCGTGAGGAGTATGAGGCAGTTCTTC
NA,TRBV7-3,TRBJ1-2,CASSPTRDSPYGYTF,TGTGCCAGCAGCCCTACCAGGGACTCGCCCTATGGCTACACCTTC
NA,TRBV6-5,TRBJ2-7,CASSTSPSGGYEQYF,NA